The T cell receptor beta chain under discussion was sequenced for a study of sequential checkpoint blockade in melanoma (dated by TCRdb to about 2019). Looking at the study overall: Patients were randomized 1:1 to first-line nivolumab followed by ipilimumab (arm A) or ipilimumab followed by nivolumab (arm B). Maintenance nivolumab was given following each of the two trial sequences.

CDR1 and CDR2, looked up from the germline V gene (reference sequence), are LNHDA and SQIVND. Reading from cysteine to phenylalanine, the CDR3 counts 15 amino acids. The sequence is cut down to CDR3 DNA, 45 bases in frame from base 1. Trimmed from V: 6 bases; trimmed from J: 3 bases; junction bases lacking a gene match: 6. The table lists this clone with a count of one. Its antigen target is currently unknown. The sample holds no much larger clone one base away, and base qualities are not on file. The sample's treatment or condition label, decoded: randomized to nivolumab then ipilimumab (arm A) or the reverse (arm B). None of the patients in the trial had previously been given DNA-damaging chemotherapy. A FACS Aria II flow cytometer was used to sort live CD3+CD8+ cells that were negative for CD19 and CD56 from thawed PBMCs. Samples were obtained from patients with melanoma enrolled in CheckMate 064, a randomized, open-label phase II trial of sequential checkpoint blockade. Peripheral blood mononuclear cells were collected by leukapheresis, purified with Ficoll-Paque, and frozen in human serum with roughly 10% DMSO. Right after sorting, the blood CD3+CD8+ cells were verified to be >95% pure, and DNA extraction followed.

The paper's findings and limits, for the study overall: Validation of the response-prediction model combining TCR metrics and mutation burden is needed in larger, independent patient cohorts.

The immunoSEQ Assay was used to immunosequence TCRbeta CDR3 regions from genomic DNA. Prior to high-throughput sequencing, genomic DNA was amplified by bias-controlled multiplex PCR. The published analysis was carried out like this. To quantify the absolute abundance of each unique TCRbeta CDR3 region, the sequences were collapsed and filtered. Clonality, defined as 1 minus Pielou's evenness, was calculated using productive rearrangements only. A previously published method was used to identify clones with significantly greater frequencies in on-treatment samples than in baseline samples. In its TCRdb copy, this immuneACCESS table keeps in-frame sequences only and misses some clones. Where compared with another copy, unresolved V genes explain less than half of these, and the others have no known cause. The V and J calls and clone size were taken over from that table, and D and trimming were inferred from the DNA. The sample data list some 14,000 clones, and around 48% of these were observed just once. The ten largest clones represent around 15% of the sample.

The rearranged segments are TRBV19 and TRBJ2-5; 11 central bases correspond to TRBD2. This TCR came from a human donor with melanoma. The sample consisted of CD8+ T cells sorted from blood (inferred from file names), taken from a patient given nivolumab and ipilimumab in sequence. The bases are TGTGCCAGTAGATGGACACTAGCGGGGGAAGAGACCCAGTACTTC. The encoded protein is CASRWTLAGEETQYF.